This is a list of T cell receptor beta chains from one sample in a study of beta chain features in type 1 diabetes. Some clones are missing from TCRdb's copy, which holds only in-frame ones; the method was immunoSEQ multiplex PCR. The sample includes about 280,000 clones, about 15% of them seen just once. The source material was naive CD4+ T cells from blood. These TCRs come from a man aged 18 to 29 with type 1 diabetes. Each CDR3 is given with its conserved first and last residue.

j_call v_call cdr3_aa
TRBJ2-1 TRBV6-5 CASSPPQGGRFF
TRBJ2-4 TRBV7-2 CASSLTIRGGPLAKNIQYF
TRBJ1-1 TRBV30 CAWSRDLNTEAFF
TRBJ1-5 TRBV30 CAWSPGDSNQPQHF
TRBJ2-6 TRBV6-6 CASSYGTYSGANVLTF
TRBJ1-4 TRBV7-6 CASSLGQALNEKLFF
TRBJ1-1 TRBV11-2 CASSLGQGQNTEAFF
TRBJ2-1 TRBV7-2 CASSLRPSGGNEQFF
TRBJ2-1 TRBV11-2 CASSRPSAGLVHEQFF
TRBJ2-7 TRBV5-1 CASSWGQVYEQYF
TRBJ1-5 TRBV30 CAWNRQGPYSNQPQHF
TRBJ2-7 TRBV10-3 CATSGGPLNEQYF
TRBJ2-7 TRBV28 CASTISGGAYEQYF
TRBJ2-3 TRBV2 CASSPWSLDTQYF
TRBJ2-5 TRBV18 CASSPGPGMETQYF
TRBJ2-5 TRBV5-1 CASSLGQAKETQYF
TRBJ1-1 TRBV29-1 CSVVGRVGPTEAFF
TRBJ2-2 TRBV9 CASSVGNTGELFF
TRBJ1-2 TRBV6-5 CASRPRQGNGYTF
TRBJ1-2 TRBV19 CASSNRTDSLYGYTF
TRBJ2-1 TRBV5-1 CASSGPRDRDHEQFF
TRBJ2-2 TRBV14 CASSQAAGELFF
TRBJ1-1 TRBV11-2 CASSLRTGWNTEAFF
TRBJ2-5 TRBV5-4 CASSRGQEEETQYF
TRBJ2-5 TRBV7-9 CASSFGETQYF
TRBJ1-5 TRBV30 CAWSVSIYSNQPQHF
TRBJ2-3 TRBV7-2 CASSLGGVSTDTQYF
TRBJ2-1 TRBV14 CASSGSGILGFF
TRBJ2-7 TRBV9 CASSVANGYEQYF
TRBJ1-5 TRBV2 CASREDSQNQPQHF
TRBJ2-1 TRBV28 CASGGGSYNEQFF
TRBJ2-7 TRBV11-2 CASSSRQGWARGEQYF
TRBJ1-1 TRBV18 CASSPGQDGGTEAFF
TRBJ1-2 TRBV28 CASSPAEGFPNRYTF
TRBJ2-5 TRBV10-3 CAIRGQGFGETQYF
TRBJ2-3 TRBV20-1 CSASFADTQYF
TRBJ2-7 TRBV21-1 CASSNRQGIFYEQYF
TRBJ2-1 TRBV5-1 CASRRRTGGPSGYNEQFF
TRBJ2-5 TRBV5-4 CASSIGGRSQETQYF
TRBJ1-6 TRBV18 CASSPPPGRTGNSPLHF
TRBJ2-3 TRBV5-1 CASSNGKLAASTDTQYF
TRBJ1-5 TRBV28 CASSPQRRSPQHF
TRBJ1-5 TRBV18 CASSPTGDQPQHF
TRBJ2-5 TRBV11-2 CASSLSGADETQYF
TRBJ2-1 TRBV11-2 CASSSLPGQGRNEQFF
TRBJ2-1 TRBV29-1 CSVEGKEGYNEQFF
TRBJ1-5 TRBV19 CASSSAGNQPQHF
TRBJ2-7 TRBV6-6 CASSPRSNEQYF
TRBJ1-4 TRBV19 CATKELTNEKLFF
TRBJ1-6 TRBV7-2 CASRSITGGRSPLHF
TRBJ1-2 TRBV28 CASLGTGHGYTF
TRBJ2-7 TRBV28 CASSLGLVYRNEQYF
TRBJ1-2 TRBV29-1 CSVADRGFGYTF
TRBJ1-1 TRBV29-1 CSVGRRLGSTEAFF